This TCR beta chain derives from a study of pediatric ulcerative colitis. Study-wide context: Ulcerative colitis patients had pancolitis or left-sided colitis, with confirming histology.

No immunosuppressive drugs were given to ulcerative colitis patients before diagnostic colonoscopy. The CDR3 has 17 amino acids. The germline V gene encodes CDR1 SNHLY and CDR2 FYNNEI. V dropped 7 bases and J dropped 5; count of bases not matched to a gene: 12. Produced via immunoSEQ multiplex PCR; TCRdb's table is partial and in-frame only. The sample records 55,000 to 75,000 clones, around 85% being singletons. The sequenced sample consisted of blood. The sequence came from a boy aged 5-17 years with severe ulcerative colitis. This chain connects TRBV2 to TRBJ2-1, with 12 positions matching TRBD2. CDR3 loop: CASNSGSRLAGDNEQFF. The CDR3 DNA reads as TGTGCCAGCAATTCGGGATCGCGACTAGCGGGGGACAATGAGCAGTTCTTC. Full variable domain (missing parts from reference TRBV2 and TRBJ2-1): EPEVTQTPSHQVTQMGQEVILRCVPISNHLYFYWYRQILGQKVEFLVSFYNNEISEKSEIFDDQFSVERPDGSNFTLKIRSTKLEDSAMYFCASNSGSRLAGDNEQFFGPGTRLTVL.